The source of this T cell receptor beta chain is a study of T-cell reconstitution after alpha-beta-depleted transplantation in children. V was shortened by 0 bases and J by 2 bases, with 20 bases between the two germline ends. Germline CDR1 and CDR2: SGHAT and FQNNGV. This CDR3 comprises 18 residues. TCRbeta library construction was performed incorporating unique molecular identifiers. TCRdb re-called the PCR reads through MiXCR, storing one row per CDR3 protein. The repertoire holds a few hundred thousand distinct CDR3 sequences, with about 9.4% as singletons. The TCR comes from a human donor who donated a stem cell graft to a child with acute lymphoblastic leukemia. The chain combines TRBV11-2 with TRBJ2-7; D tentatively fits TRBD1 or TRBD2 (6 bases each). This material consisted of PBMCs from the stem cell graft donor, taken from the stem cell graft. CDR3 in DNA: TGTGCCAGCAGCTTAGATTCCCGGGGGCGATTAGCCCCCTACGAGCAGTACTTC. It is translated as CASSLDSRGRLAPYEQYF.